This T cell receptor beta chain was observed in a study of blood T cell repertoires in COVID-19. At the level of the study: Recovered status in Cohort 3 required two negative PCRs, clearance, or symptom resolution. T cells, B-cell-depleted T cells, or PBMCs provided the cDNA or gDNA that served as material.

Remarks on this clone: This same CDR3 is encoded by further DNA sequences in the sample.

V lost 5 bases and J lost 8; bases outside the gene matches: 6. This CDR3 contains 14 residues. Germline V CDR1 and CDR2: SGHAT, FQNNGV. Participants were aged about 18 to 100 years from about two dozen US areas. Generated by immunoSEQ multiplex PCR, the TCRdb table keeps only in-frame clones and is missing some. The table shows approximately 360,000 clones, with 80% to 90% occurring only once. This sequence was found in a man in his forties in a cohort exposed to, infected with or recovered from COVID-19 (not recorded which). The rearrangement joins TRBV11-2 to TRBJ1-4; 9 positions agree with TRBD1. The sample was PBMCs or T cells enriched from blood (not recorded which). The CDR3 coding sequence is TGTGCCAGCAGCCCGACAGGGGGACGCGAAAAACTGTTTTTT. Translation gives CASSPTGGREKLFF.